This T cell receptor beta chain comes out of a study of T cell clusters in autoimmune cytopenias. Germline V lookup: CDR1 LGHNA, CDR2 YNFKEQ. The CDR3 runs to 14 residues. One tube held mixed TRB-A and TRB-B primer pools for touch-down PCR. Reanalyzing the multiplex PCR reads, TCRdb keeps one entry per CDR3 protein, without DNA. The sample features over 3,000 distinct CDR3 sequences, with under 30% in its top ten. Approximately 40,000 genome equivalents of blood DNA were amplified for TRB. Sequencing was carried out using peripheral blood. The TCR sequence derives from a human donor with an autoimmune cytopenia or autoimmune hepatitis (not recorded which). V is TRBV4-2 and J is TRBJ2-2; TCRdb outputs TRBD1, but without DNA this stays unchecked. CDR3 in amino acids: CASSRGQGDGELFF.